The next 26 T cell receptor beta chains were all read from a single sample in a study of siplizumab effects on memory and regulatory T cells. The assay was immunoSEQ multiplex PCR, and TCRdb's table has in-frame clones only and misses some. The table records fewer than 70,000 clones, about 90% of them present only once. The sample was Tregs sorted from blood. These receptors were collected from a human donor in good health.

The V call is TRBV7-2, the J call TRBJ1-2, with a weak D call TRBD1 (5 bases). The CDR3 spans 14 residues. The V end lost 5 bases, the J end lost 1 base, and 11 bases lay between the germline ends. Germline V CDR1 and CDR2: SGHTA, FQGNSA. DNA of the CDR3: TGTGCCAGCAGCCGGGGGACCCTTAACTATGGCTACACCTTC. This codes for CASSRGTLNYGYTF.

CDR3 DNA: TGCGCCAGCAGCCCGGGACTAGCGGACTACAATGAGCAGTTCTTC. It is translated as CASSPGLADYNEQFF. The rearrangement links TRBV5-1 to TRBJ2-1, with TRBD2 identical over 11 bases. J gave up 3 bases and V 4 bases, and 3 bases lay outside the gene matches. The germline V gene encodes CDR1 SGHRS and CDR2 YFSETQ. This CDR3 contains 15 residues.

This chain links TRBV5-1 with TRBJ2-1, with a possible D match to TRBD2 (5 bases). Trimming stripped 1 base from V and 3 bases from J, with 11 bases between. This CDR3 comprises 15 residues. CDR1 is SGHRS and CDR2 is YFSETQ in the germline V gene. CDR3 nucleotide sequence: TGCGCCAGCAGCTTGACGAGCGGAAGCTACAATGAGCAGTTCTTC. Translation: CASSLTSGSYNEQFF.

The rearrangement links TRBV15 to TRBJ1-5, with 7 bases matching TRBD1. Germline CDR1 LNHNV, CDR2 YYDKDF (reference sequence). Unmatched junction bases numbered 10, after V lost 1 base and J lost 1 base. The CDR3 is 18 residues long. This CDR3 is CATSRVSIGQVSNQPQHF. The CDR3 region has the DNA TGTGCCACCAGCAGAGTTTCCATCGGACAGGTCAGCAATCAGCCCCAGCATTTT. Together with reference TRBV15 and TRBJ1-5, the CDR3 gives the full variable domain: DAMVIQNPRYQVTQFGKPVTLSCSQTLNHNVMYWYQQKSSQAPKLLFHYYDKDFNNEADTPDNFQSRRPNTSFCFLDIRSPGLGDTAMYLCATSRVSIGQVSNQPQHFGDGTRLSIL.

The rearrangement joins TRBV5-1 to TRBJ1-1; no clear D gene. CDR3 size: 19 residues. CDR1 and CDR2 (germline): SGHRS, YFSETQ. V dropped 2 bases and J dropped 0 bases, with 23 bases sitting between them. The CDR3 DNA sequence: TGCGCCAGCAGCTTCCGGGTCCCAAGGTCCCTTCCTTTGAACACTGAAGCTTTCTTT. It is translated as CASSFRVPRSLPLNTEAFF.

This chain connects TRBV19 to TRBJ2-6; maybe TRBD1 (5 bases). V gave up 11 bases and J gave up 2 bases, with 19 bases separating them. Germline V CDR1 and CDR2: LNHDA, SQIVND (reference sequence). The CDR3 contains 16 residues. The CDR3 nucleotides are TGTGCCTCAAAGGGGAAGGGATCGGCTGGGGCCAACGTCCTGACTTTC. Its translation is CASKGKGSAGANVLTF.

This clone was seen a single time. J is TRBJ2-3 and V is TRBV25-1, with TRBD2 matching over 7 bases. The CDR3 runs to 18 residues. The ends lost 7 bases at V and 2 bases at J; junction bases unmatched: 18. Germline V gene lookup returns CDR1 MGHDK and CDR2 SYGVNS. This CDR3 is CASKAPFGAGEDTDTQYF. For the CDR3, the DNA is TGTGCCAGCAAGGCCCCGTTTGGGGCGGGAGAGGACACAGATACGCAGTATTTT. The full variable domain, in which reference TRBV25-1 and TRBJ2-3 provide the parts outside the CDR3, is EADIYQTPRYLVIGTGKKITLECSQTMGHDKMYWYQQDPGMELHLIHYSYGVNSTEKGDLSSESTVSRIRTEHFPLTLESARPSHTSQYLCASKAPFGAGEDTDTQYFGPGTRLTVL.

The V and J genes are TRBV7-2 and TRBJ1-5; D gene ambiguous. Germline loops: CDR1 SGHTA, CDR2 FQGNSA. This CDR3 region has 13 residues. V was shortened by 1 base and J by 3 bases, with 4 bases between the two germline ends. The CDR3 loop is CASSLGPNQPQHF. DNA for the CDR3: TGTGCCAGCAGCTTAGGCCCCAATCAGCCCCAGCATTTT.

This chain uses TRBV5-4 with TRBJ2-3; a weak D match, TRBD2 (5 bases). The CDR3 is 15 amino acids. V shed 4 bases and J shed 3 bases, with 15 bases lying between them. The germline V gene has CDR1 SGHNT and CDR2 YYREEE (reference sequence). This CDR3 is CASSGRGDGTDTQYF. The CDR3 nucleotides are TGTGCCAGCAGCGGCCGGGGAGATGGGACAGATACGCAGTATTTT.

The chain has TRBV28 and TRBJ1-2, with D perhaps matching TRBD1 (5 bases). V lost 8 bases and J lost 8, with 21 bases in between. The CDR3 is 14 residues long. Germline V lookup: CDR1 MDHEN, CDR2 SYDVKM. The CDR3 bases are TGTGCCAGCGCCTGGTCTTGGGGGAGCGGGGGCTACACCTTC. This sequence encodes CASAWSWGSGGYTF.

The chain uses TRBV14 and TRBJ2-2; D is perhaps TRBD1 or TRBD2 (6 bases each). Looked up from germline, CDR1 is SGHDN and CDR2 is FVKESK. The ends were cut back, 4 bases at V and 2 bases at J, with 14 bases in the middle. This CDR3 comprises 16 residues. CDR3 amino acids: CASSRRGASNTGELFF. The DNA of the CDR3 is TGTGCCAGCAGCCGGAGGGGGGCTTCTAACACCGGGGAGCTGTTTTTT.

V is TRBV5-4 and J is TRBJ2-3, with 10 bases aligning to TRBD2. V shed 4 bases and J 2 bases; nucleotides not matched to a gene: 10. The germline gives CDR1 SGHNT, CDR2 YYREEE (reference sequence). The CDR3 has 17 amino acids. CDR3 amino acids: CASSPSTSGLVTDTQYF. CDR3 coding DNA: TGTGCCAGCAGCCCTTCGACTAGCGGGTTAGTCACAGATACGCAGTATTTT.

The CDR3 nucleotides are TGTGCCAGCATACTAGCGGGAGGCCCCACAGATACGCAGTATTTT. Translation: CASILAGGPTDTQYF. The V gene is TRBV7-9, the J gene TRBJ2-3; 12 bases agree with TRBD2. This CDR3 is 15 amino acids long. J was trimmed by 2 bases and V by 7 bases; bases with no gene match: 4. Germline V gene data show CDR1 as SEHNR and CDR2 as FQNEAQ (reference sequence).

This clone was seen a single time. As DNA, the CDR3 is TGTGCCAGCAGCTTAGTAGCCACGGAGAAAAAAGAGACCCAGTACTTC. This sequence encodes CASSLVATEKKETQYF. V gene TRBV7-9 combines with J gene TRBJ2-5; no firm D call. The CDR3 has 16 amino acids. CDR1 is SEHNR and CDR2 is FQNEAQ in the germline V gene (reference sequence). Trimming cost V 1 base and J 3 bases, with 15 bases left between them.

The V and J genes are TRBV10-3 and TRBJ1-2, with a weak D call TRBD1 (6 bases). With 4 bases removed from V and 3 bases from J, the gap between germline ends came to 21 bases. The CDR3 sequence is 17 residues long. Looked up from germline, CDR1 is ENHRY and CDR2 is SYGVKD. CDR3 protein: CAISGRREEGDDYGYTF. The CDR3 coding sequence is TGTGCCATCAGTGGTAGGCGGGAGGAGGGGGACGACTATGGCTACACCTTC.

The V call is TRBV28, the J call TRBJ1-4; D unresolved. CDR1 and CDR2 (germline): MDHEN, SYDVKM. Trimming left V 10 bases short and J 8 bases short, with 8 bases between. This CDR3 has 10 amino acids. CDR3 residues: CATLGEKLFF. CDR3 sequence (DNA): TGTGCCACCTTGGGAGAAAAACTGTTTTTT.

This clone has a single count. This chain connects TRBV15 to TRBJ1-2, with D hard to call. The CDR3 is 14 amino acids. Trimming left V 5 bases short and J 4 bases short, with 14 bases between. Germline values: CDR1 LNHNV, CDR2 YYDKDF (reference sequence). The DNA for the CDR3 is TGTGCCACCAGCTACTTCGACATGAGCTATGGCTACACCTTC. Its translation is CATSYFDMSYGYTF.

The chain couples TRBV5-1 to TRBJ1-2; D is unresolved. The germline V gene has CDR1 SGHRS and CDR2 YFSETQ. V lost 0 bases and J 7 bases, leaving 10 bases between the germline ends. The CDR3 consists of 13 residues. The CDR3 protein is CASSLDGLAGYTF. The CDR3 DNA follows: TGCGCCAGCAGCTTGGATGGGTTGGCTGGCTACACCTTC.

V and J are TRBV28 and TRBJ2-1; TRBD2 matches at 15 bases. Germline V lookup: CDR1 MDHEN, CDR2 SYDVKM. There are 16 residues in the CDR3. V was clipped by 5 bases and J by 10 bases; unmatched bases: 9. In DNA form, the CDR3 reads TGTGCCAGCAGTGCCACGGGACTAGCGGGAGGTCGGGAGCAGTTCTTC. It translates to CASSATGLAGGREQFF.

J is TRBJ1-1 and V is TRBV7-2, with 7 bases aligning to TRBD1. Looked up from germline, CDR1 is SGHTA and CDR2 is FQGNSA. The CDR3 spans 15 residues. The trim removed 5 bases at V and 1 base at J, leaving 7 bases unmatched. CDR3 nucleotides: TGTGCCAGCAGCCGAAAGACAGGGAAGAACACTGAAGCTTTCTTT. It encodes CASSRKTGKNTEAFF.

The genes are TRBV23-1 and TRBJ1-5, with D uncertain. TRBV23-1 is classed as an ORF, of uncertain function. The CDR3 contains 17 residues. Trimming shortened V by 0 bases and J by 4 bases, and 16 bases separated the two germline ends. This CDR3 is CASSQSHWEGSNQPQHF. The CDR3 DNA reads as TGCGCCAGCAGTCAATCTCATTGGGAAGGGTCGAATCAGCCCCAGCATTTT.

This clone was found a few times. The chain combines TRBV19 with TRBJ2-3; D is undetermined. The germline gives CDR1 LNHDA, CDR2 SQIVND (reference sequence). The CDR3 length is 13 residues. Trimming pared 5 bases from V and 6 bases from J, leaving 12 bases between. CDR3 in amino acids: CASSPRTRDTQYF. In DNA, the CDR3 is TGTGCCAGTAGTCCCCGAACGAGGGATACGCAGTATTTT.

There are a few counts of this clone. This chain uses TRBV2 with TRBJ2-1; possibly TRBD2 for D (5 bases). The CDR3 length is 14 residues. Trimming took off 7 bases at V and 4 bases at J, with 14 bases between the two ends. The V gene's germline CDR1 is SNHLY and CDR2 FYNNEI. The CDR3 loop is CASIRRTGYNEQFF. Written as DNA, the CDR3 is TGTGCCAGCATCCGGCGAACGGGATACAATGAGCAGTTCTTC. The full variable domain, with the rest looked up from reference TRBV2 and TRBJ2-1, is EPEVTQTPSHQVTQMGQEVILRCVPISNHLYFYWYRQILGQKVEFLVSFYNNEISEKSEIFDDQFSVERPDGSNFTLKIRSTKLEDSAMYFCASIRRTGYNEQFFGPGTRLTVL.

This CDR3 is CASSRRDPHTEAFF. The CDR3 bases are TGTGCCAGCAGTCGCCGGGACCCACACACTGAAGCTTTCTTT. The chain recombines TRBV11-2 with TRBJ1-1; tentative D call: TRBD1 (5 bases). Looked up from germline, CDR1 is SGHAT and CDR2 is FQNNGV. V shed 6 bases and J shed 3 bases, with 14 bases lying between them. This CDR3 is built from 14 residues. The variable domain in full, completed from reference TRBV11-2 and TRBJ1-1, reads EAGVAQSPRYKIIEKRQSVAFWCNPISGHATLYWYQQILGQGPKLLIQFQNNGVVDDSQLPKDRFSAERLKGVDSTLKIQPAKLEDSAVYLCASSRRDPHTEAFFGQGTRLTVV.

V and J are TRBV18 and TRBJ2-7; tentative D call: TRBD1 (7 bases). The CDR3 extends over 14 amino acids. Deletions cut 0 bases from V and 6 bases from J, with 12 bases between. In germline, CDR1 is KGHSH, CDR2 LQKENI. Here the CDR3 reads CASSPPTGTFEQYF. The CDR3 DNA sequence: TGTGCCAGCTCACCACCGACAGGGACTTTCGAGCAGTACTTC.

The chain uses TRBV7-6 and TRBJ2-7, with 12 positions matching TRBD2. Germline V gives CDR1 SGHVS, CDR2 FNYEAQ. This CDR3 is built from 15 residues. With V trimmed by 3 bases and J by 0 bases, 0 bases remained unmatched. The CDR3 nucleotides read TGTGCCAGCAGCTTGGGACTAGCGGGCTCCTACGAGCAGTACTTC. This codes for CASSLGLAGSYEQYF. Together with reference TRBV7-6 and TRBJ2-7, the CDR3 gives the full variable domain: GAGVSQSPRYKVTKRGQDVALRCDPISGHVSLYWYRQALGQGPEFLTYFNYEAQQDKSGLPNDRFSAERPEGSISTLTIQRTEQRDSAMYRCASSLGLAGSYEQYFGPGTRLTVT.